A selection of T cell receptor beta chains follows, all from one sample in a study of T cell responses to AZD1222 COVID-19 vaccine. The repertoire was sequenced with immunoSEQ multiplex PCR; TCRdb's copy has only in-frame clones and lacks some. This sample carries tens of thousands of clones, roughly 90% of them seen once, and the ten largest clones take roughly 4.7%. The sequencing here drew on peripheral blood, taken 28 days after the second AZD1222 dose. The receptors shown here come from an adult who received the AZD1222 COVID-19 vaccine. Both conserved end residues are part of each CDR3. D genes are given only for firm matches. The listing skips clone size in some rows; elsewhere it reads once, few, many or a size class.

clone_size	d_call	j_call	v_call	cdr3_aa	cdr3_nt
once	NA	TRBJ1-1	TRBV7-8	CASSSKVTGWGTEAFF	TGTGCCAGCAGCTCGAAGGTTACAGGGTGGGGCACTGAAGCTTTCTTT
NA	NA	TRBJ1-1	TRBV30	CAWCGGTEAFF	TGTGCCTGGTGCGGCGGGACTGAAGCTTTCTTT
NA	NA	TRBJ2-7	TRBV14	CASSQGRGPYEQYF	TGTGCCAGCAGCCAAGGGCGGGGGCCGTACGAGCAGTACTTC
NA	NA	TRBJ1-5	TRBV6-5	CASSYARSNQPQHF	TGTGCCAGCAGTTACGCCCGGAGCAATCAGCCCCAGCATTTT
NA	NA	TRBJ1-6	TRBV28	CASKGTDLSSYNSPLHF	TGTGCCAGCAAAGGGACCGACCTTAGCTCCTATAATTCACCCCTCCACTTT
once	TRBD2	TRBJ2-7	TRBV7-8	CASSFSTGGPWEQYF	TGTGCCAGCAGCTTTAGTACGGGAGGGCCTTGGGAGCAGTACTTC
NA	TRBD2	TRBJ2-1	TRBV10-3	CAISESRLAGTSYNEQFF	TGTGCCATCAGTGAGTCGAGACTAGCTGGGACCTCCTACAATGAGCAGTTCTTC
NA	TRBD1	TRBJ1-2	TRBV19	CASSIGGRGGLDGYTF	TGTGCCAGTAGTATAGGAGGACGAGGGGGCCTCGATGGCTACACCTTC
once	NA	TRBJ1-1	TRBV19	CASSMRTNTEAFF	TGTGCCAGTAGTATGAGAACGAACACTGAAGCTTTCTTT
NA	NA	TRBJ1-1	TRBV6-5	CASWQTMNTEAFF	TGTGCCAGCTGGCAGACAATGAACACTGAAGCTTTCTTT
NA	TRBD2	TRBJ2-5	TRBV9	CASSAGTSAETQYF	TGTGCCAGCAGCGCCGGGACTAGCGCCGAGACCCAGTACTTC